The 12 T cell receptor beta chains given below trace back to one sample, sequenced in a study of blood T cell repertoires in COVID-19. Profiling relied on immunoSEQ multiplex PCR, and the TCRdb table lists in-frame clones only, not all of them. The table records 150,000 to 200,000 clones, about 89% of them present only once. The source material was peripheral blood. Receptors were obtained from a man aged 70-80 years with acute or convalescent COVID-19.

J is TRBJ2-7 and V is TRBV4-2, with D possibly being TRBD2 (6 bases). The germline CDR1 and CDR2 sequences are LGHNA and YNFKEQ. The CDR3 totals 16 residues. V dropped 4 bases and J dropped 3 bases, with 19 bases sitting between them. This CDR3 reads CASSPRRAALNYEQYF. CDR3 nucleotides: TGTGCCAGCAGCCCTCGGAGGGCAGCACTCAACTACGAGCAGTACTTC.

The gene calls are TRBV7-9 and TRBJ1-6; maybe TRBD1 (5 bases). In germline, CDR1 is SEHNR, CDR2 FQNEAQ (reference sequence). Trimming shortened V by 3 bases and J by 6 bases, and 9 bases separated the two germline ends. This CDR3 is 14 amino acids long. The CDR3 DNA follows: TGTGCCAGCAGCTTCTACGACAGTAATTCACCCCTCCACTTT. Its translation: CASSFYDSNSPLHF.

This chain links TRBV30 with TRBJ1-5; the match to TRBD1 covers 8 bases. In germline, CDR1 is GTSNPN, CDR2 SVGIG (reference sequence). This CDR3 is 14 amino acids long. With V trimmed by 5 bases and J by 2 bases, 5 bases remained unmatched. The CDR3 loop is CAWATGGGNQPQHF. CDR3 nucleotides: TGTGCCTGGGCTACAGGGGGTGGCAATCAGCCCCAGCATTTT.

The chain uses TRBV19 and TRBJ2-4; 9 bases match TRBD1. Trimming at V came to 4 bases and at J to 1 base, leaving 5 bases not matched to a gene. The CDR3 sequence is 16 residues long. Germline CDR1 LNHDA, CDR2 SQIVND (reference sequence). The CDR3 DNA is TGTGCCAGTAGTACGGCCGGGACAGGGGCCAAAAACATTCAGTACTTC. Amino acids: CASSTAGTGAKNIQYF.

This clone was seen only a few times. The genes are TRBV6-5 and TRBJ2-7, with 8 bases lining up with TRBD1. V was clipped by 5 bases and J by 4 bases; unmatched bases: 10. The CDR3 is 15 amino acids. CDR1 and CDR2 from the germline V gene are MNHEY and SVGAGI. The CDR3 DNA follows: TGTGCCAGCAGTACCCCCAGGGGGCATCGGTACGAGCAGTACTTC. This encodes CASSTPRGHRYEQYF.

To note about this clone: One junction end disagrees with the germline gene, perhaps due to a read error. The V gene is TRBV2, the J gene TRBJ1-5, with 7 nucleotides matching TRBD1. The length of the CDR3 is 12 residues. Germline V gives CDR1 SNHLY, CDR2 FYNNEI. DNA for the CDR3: TGTGCCAGCAGCGCCTGGGACAGACTACCCCTTTTT. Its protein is CASSAWDRLPLF.

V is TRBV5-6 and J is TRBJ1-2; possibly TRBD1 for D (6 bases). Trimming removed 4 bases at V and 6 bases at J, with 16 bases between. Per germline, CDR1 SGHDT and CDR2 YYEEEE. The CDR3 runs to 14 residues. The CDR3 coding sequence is TGTGCCAGCAGCCGCCAGGGGTTACAAAATGGCTACACCTTC. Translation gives CASSRQGLQNGYTF.

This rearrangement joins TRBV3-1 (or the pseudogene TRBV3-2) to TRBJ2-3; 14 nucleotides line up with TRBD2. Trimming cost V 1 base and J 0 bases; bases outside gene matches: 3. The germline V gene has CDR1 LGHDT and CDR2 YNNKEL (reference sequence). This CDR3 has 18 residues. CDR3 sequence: CASSQGTSGGSSTDTQYF. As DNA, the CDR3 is TGTGCCAGCAGCCAAGGGACTAGCGGGGGGTCTAGCACAGATACGCAGTATTTT.

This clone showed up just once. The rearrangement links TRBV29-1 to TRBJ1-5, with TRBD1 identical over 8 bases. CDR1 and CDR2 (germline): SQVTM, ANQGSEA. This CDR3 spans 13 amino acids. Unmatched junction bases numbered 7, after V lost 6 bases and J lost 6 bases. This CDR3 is CSVGIDRGQPQHF. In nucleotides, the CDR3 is TGCAGCGTCGGAATCGACAGGGGTCAGCCCCAGCATTTT.

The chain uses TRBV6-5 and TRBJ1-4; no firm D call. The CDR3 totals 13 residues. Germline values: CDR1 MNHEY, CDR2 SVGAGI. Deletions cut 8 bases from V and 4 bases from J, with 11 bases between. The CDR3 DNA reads TGTGCCAGCTCTGAGGGCGGTAATGAAAAACTGTTTTTT. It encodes CASSEGGNEKLFF.

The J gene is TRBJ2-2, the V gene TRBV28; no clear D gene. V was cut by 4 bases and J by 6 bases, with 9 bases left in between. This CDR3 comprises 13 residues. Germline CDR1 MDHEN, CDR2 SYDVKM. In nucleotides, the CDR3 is TGTGCCAGCAGTTCCCTCCCAGCCGGGGAGCTGTTTTTT. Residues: CASSSLPAGELFF.

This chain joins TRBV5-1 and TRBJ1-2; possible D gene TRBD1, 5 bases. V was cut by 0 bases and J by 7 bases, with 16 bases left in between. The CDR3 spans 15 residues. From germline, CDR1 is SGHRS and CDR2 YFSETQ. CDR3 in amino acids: CASSLAVEQGLGYTF. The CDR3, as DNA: TGCGCCAGCAGCTTGGCAGTAGAGCAGGGCCTTGGCTACACCTTC.